Listed below are T cell receptor beta chains from one sample, sequenced in a study of T cells in Graves' hyperthyroidism and ophthalmopathy. Using its own MiXCR run on the multiplex PCR reads, TCRdb lists one record per CDR3 protein. Counted here are hundreds of thousands of distinct CDR3 sequences, over 12% occurring once; the ten biggest clones make up around 14%. The sequencing input was blood. The receptor source for this set is a young man with Graves' ophthalmopathy. Each CDR3 is given with its conserved first and last residue. Fields, in order: CDR3 length, clone size, D gene, J gene, V gene, CDR3 DNA, CDR3 protein. D genes are given only for firm matches. The size of a clone is reported for some rows only, either as once, few or many, or as a class for expanded clones.

len: 13; abundance: NA; d_gene: NA; j_gene: TRBJ1-1; v_gene: TRBV7-9; CDR3nt: TGTGCCAGCAGCCAATTCTCGACAAGTGAAGCTTTCTTT; CDR3aa: CASSQFSTSEAFF
len: 14; abundance: NA; d_gene: NA; j_gene: TRBJ2-5; v_gene: TRBV29-1; CDR3nt: TGCAGCGCCGGGACTCAGAGCTTTGCTGAGACCCAGTACTTC; CDR3aa: CSAGTQSFAETQYF
len: 13; abundance: many; d_gene: NA; j_gene: TRBJ2-1; v_gene: TRBV7-3; CDR3nt: TGTGCCAGCAGAAAGCGGGCCTACAATGAGCAGTTCTTC; CDR3aa: CASRKRAYNEQFF
len: 16; abundance: many; d_gene: NA; j_gene: TRBJ1-1; v_gene: TRBV10-3; CDR3nt: TGTGCCATCACTCCGGGACCCAAAGATGTTAACACTGAAGCTTTCTTT; CDR3aa: CAITPGPKDVNTEAFF
len: 14; abundance: many; d_gene: NA; j_gene: TRBJ1-5; v_gene: TRBV6-2/TRBV6-3; CDR3nt: TGTGCCAGCAGTTACTCGTCAGGGGTTCAGCCCCAGCATTTT; CDR3aa: CASSYSSGVQPQHF
len: 14; abundance: NA; d_gene: TRBD2; j_gene: TRBJ2-5; v_gene: TRBV5-6; CDR3nt: TGTGCCAGCAGCTTGTCCGGGGGGGGTTGGACCCAGTACTTC; CDR3aa: CASSLSGGGWTQYF
len: 13; abundance: NA; d_gene: NA; j_gene: TRBJ1-2; v_gene: TRBV10-2; CDR3nt: TGCGCCAGCAGTGGTGGGACGGCTCGGGGCTACACCTTC; CDR3aa: CASSGGTARGYTF
len: 13; abundance: many; d_gene: TRBD1; j_gene: TRBJ2-3; v_gene: TRBV24-1; CDR3nt: TGTGCCACCAGTGATACGGGACAGAATACGCAGTATTTT; CDR3aa: CATSDTGQNTQYF
len: 14; abundance: many; d_gene: NA; j_gene: TRBJ2-5; v_gene: TRBV6-1; CDR3nt: TGTGCCAGCAGCCACGACAGAGACCAAGAGACCCAGTACTTC; CDR3aa: CASSHDRDQETQYF
len: 13; abundance: many; d_gene: NA; j_gene: TRBJ2-7; v_gene: TRBV6-1; CDR3nt: TGTGCCAGCATTAACCGGGGCAGTGGCGAGCAGTACTTC; CDR3aa: CASINRGSGEQYF
len: 14; abundance: NA; d_gene: NA; j_gene: TRBJ1-4; v_gene: TRBV10-3; CDR3nt: TGTGCCACCCAGCCTTCGGGTGGTAATGAAAAACTGTTTTTT; CDR3aa: CATQPSGGNEKLFF
len: 13; abundance: many; d_gene: NA; j_gene: TRBJ2-2; v_gene: TRBV13; CDR3nt: TGTGCCAGCAGCCCCCCCAGGGCCGGGGAGCTGTTTTTT; CDR3aa: CASSPPRAGELFF
len: 14; abundance: many; d_gene: NA; j_gene: TRBJ2-3; v_gene: TRBV12-3/TRBV12-4; CDR3nt: TGTGCCAGCAGTCCGAGGGCTAGCACAGATACGCAGTATTTT; CDR3aa: CASSPRASTDTQYF
len: 13; abundance: many; d_gene: NA; j_gene: TRBJ2-2; v_gene: TRBV24-1; CDR3nt: TGTGCCACCACGGACACAAACACCGGGGAGCTGTTTTTT; CDR3aa: CATTDTNTGELFF
len: 15; abundance: many; d_gene: NA; j_gene: TRBJ2-7; v_gene: TRBV27; CDR3nt: TGTGCCAGCAGTTTATCGGCGGGGGACACCTACGAGCAGTACTTC; CDR3aa: CASSLSAGDTYEQYF
len: 16; abundance: many; d_gene: TRBD1; j_gene: TRBJ2-7; v_gene: TRBV6-1; CDR3nt: TGTGCCAGCAGCCGAGCACAGGGGGTACGAGGGTACGAGCAGTACTTC; CDR3aa: CASSRAQGVRGYEQYF
len: 14; abundance: few; d_gene: TRBD2; j_gene: TRBJ2-5; v_gene: TRBV19; CDR3nt: TGTGCCAGTAGTACTAGCGGGGGAGAAGAGACCCAGTACTTC; CDR3aa: CASSTSGGEETQYF
len: 14; abundance: NA; d_gene: NA; j_gene: TRBJ1-2; v_gene: TRBV5-6; CDR3nt: TGTGCCAGCAGCTTGGCGACGGACTACTATGGCTACACCTTC; CDR3aa: CASSLATDYYGYTF
len: 13; abundance: NA; d_gene: NA; j_gene: TRBJ2-3; v_gene: TRBV3-1; CDR3nt: TGTGCCAGCAGCCAGTTAAGTCTGGATACGCAGTATTTT; CDR3aa: CASSQLSLDTQYF
len: 14; abundance: NA; d_gene: NA; j_gene: TRBJ1-1; v_gene: TRBV15; CDR3nt: TGTGCCACCAGCAGAGATCTAAAGAACACTGAAGCTTTCTTT; CDR3aa: CATSRDLKNTEAFF
len: 15; abundance: NA; d_gene: TRBD2; j_gene: TRBJ2-1; v_gene: TRBV3-1; CDR3nt: TGTGCCAGCAGCCAAGCTAGCGGGACCTGGAATGAGCAGTTCTTC; CDR3aa: CASSQASGTWNEQFF
len: 15; abundance: NA; d_gene: TRBD1; j_gene: TRBJ1-5; v_gene: TRBV6-1; CDR3nt: TGTGCCAGCAGTGAAGCGGGACAGGCTAATCAGCCCCAGCATTTT; CDR3aa: CASSEAGQANQPQHF
len: 16; abundance: many; d_gene: NA; j_gene: TRBJ2-3; v_gene: TRBV7-9; CDR3nt: TGTGCCAGCAGCTCCGGCAGAGGCAGAAGCACAGATACGCAGTATTTT; CDR3aa: CASSSGRGRSTDTQYF
len: 16; abundance: NA; d_gene: NA; j_gene: TRBJ2-2; v_gene: TRBV24-1; CDR3nt: TGTGCCACCAGTGATTGGGGCTCGAGGAACACCGGGGAGCTGTTTTTT; CDR3aa: CATSDWGSRNTGELFF
len: 15; abundance: NA; d_gene: NA; j_gene: TRBJ2-1; v_gene: TRBV7-3; CDR3nt: TGTGCCAGCAGCTTGGCGAGGAGCTCCTACAATGAGCAGTTCTTC; CDR3aa: CASSLARSSYNEQFF
len: 13; abundance: many; d_gene: NA; j_gene: TRBJ2-7; v_gene: TRBV28; CDR3nt: TGTGCCAGCAGTTTGGGATCCGAATACGAGCAGTACTTC; CDR3aa: CASSLGSEYEQYF
len: 13; abundance: NA; d_gene: NA; j_gene: TRBJ1-6; v_gene: TRBV7-9; CDR3nt: TGTGCCAGCAGCTTCGAGGGGAATTCACCCCTCCACTTT; CDR3aa: CASSFEGNSPLHF
len: 14; abundance: many; d_gene: TRBD1; j_gene: TRBJ2-1; v_gene: TRBV5-6; CDR3nt: TGTGCCAGCGGGCAGGGGGACTCCTACAATGAGCAGTTCTTC; CDR3aa: CASGQGDSYNEQFF
len: 16; abundance: many; d_gene: TRBD2; j_gene: TRBJ2-1; v_gene: TRBV24-1; CDR3nt: TGTGCCACCATGGAAGCCCCAGGCGGGGGGCGATATGAGCAGTTCTTC; CDR3aa: CATMEAPGGGRYEQFF
len: 15; abundance: many; d_gene: NA; j_gene: TRBJ2-7; v_gene: TRBV12-3/TRBV12-4; CDR3nt: TGTGCCAGCAGTTTGAGGCAGGGGGGTTCCTACGAGCAGTACTTC; CDR3aa: CASSLRQGGSYEQYF
len: 16; abundance: many; d_gene: NA; j_gene: TRBJ2-5; v_gene: TRBV6-1; CDR3nt: TGTGCCAGCAGTGCGAGGGGTAAGGGCCTACAAGAGACCCAGTACTTC; CDR3aa: CASSARGKGLQETQYF
len: 14; abundance: many; d_gene: NA; j_gene: TRBJ1-5; v_gene: TRBV20-1; CDR3nt: TGCAGTGCTAGGGAAAACAGGGTCGATCAGCCCCAGCATTTT; CDR3aa: CSARENRVDQPQHF
len: 17; abundance: many; d_gene: NA; j_gene: TRBJ1-3; v_gene: TRBV11-2; CDR3nt: TGTGCCAGCAGCTTAACCGTACAGGCTGGAGATGGAAACACCATATATTTT; CDR3aa: CASSLTVQAGDGNTIYF
len: 17; abundance: many; d_gene: TRBD1; j_gene: TRBJ1-1; v_gene: TRBV3-1; CDR3nt: TGTGCCAGCAGCTTTAGACAGGGTCTATCTAAGGGCACTGAAGCTTTCTTT; CDR3aa: CASSFRQGLSKGTEAFF
len: 11; abundance: many; d_gene: NA; j_gene: TRBJ2-1; v_gene: TRBV7-2; CDR3nt: TGTGCCAGCAGCTTCTGGCATGAGCAGTTCTTC; CDR3aa: CASSFWHEQFF
len: 17; abundance: once; d_gene: NA; j_gene: TRBJ1-5; v_gene: TRBV4-1; CDR3nt: TGCGCCAGCAGCCAAGATTGGAGGGAATGGATAAATCAGCCCCAGCATTTT; CDR3aa: CASSQDWREWINQPQHF
len: 16; abundance: many; d_gene: TRBD1; j_gene: TRBJ1-5; v_gene: TRBV30; CDR3nt: TGTGCCTGGAGTGTCGCGAGGACAGGGGCGGATCAGCCCCAGCATTTT; CDR3aa: CAWSVARTGADQPQHF
len: 18; abundance: many; d_gene: TRBD2; j_gene: TRBJ2-7; v_gene: TRBV7-9; CDR3nt: TGTGCCAGCAGCTTAGGGACTAGCGGAGGGCATAGGTCCTACGAGCAGTACTTC; CDR3aa: CASSLGTSGGHRSYEQYF
len: 13; abundance: many; d_gene: TRBD2; j_gene: TRBJ2-5; v_gene: TRBV29-1; CDR3nt: TGCAGCGTTGTAGCGGGAGCGTCAGAGACCCAGTACTTC; CDR3aa: CSVVAGASETQYF
len: 13; abundance: many; d_gene: NA; j_gene: TRBJ1-2; v_gene: TRBV7-6; CDR3nt: TGTGCCAGCAGCTTGGGGGGCAGCTATGGCTACACCTTC; CDR3aa: CASSLGGSYGYTF
len: 16; abundance: many; d_gene: TRBD2; j_gene: TRBJ2-7; v_gene: TRBV6-8; CDR3nt: TGTGCCAGCAGCCGGGACCCCCCGGGAGGCTCCTACGAGCAGTACTTC; CDR3aa: CASSRDPPGGSYEQYF
len: 16; abundance: few; d_gene: TRBD2; j_gene: TRBJ2-1; v_gene: TRBV7-9; CDR3nt: TGTGCCAGCAGCTTACCCTCTTTAGCGGGAGTCAATGAGCAGTTCTTC; CDR3aa: CASSLPSLAGVNEQFF
len: 15; abundance: NA; d_gene: NA; j_gene: TRBJ1-5; v_gene: TRBV30; CDR3nt: TGTGCCTGGAAGGTGGGGTCAGGGAGCAATCAGCCCCAGCATTTT; CDR3aa: CAWKVGSGSNQPQHF